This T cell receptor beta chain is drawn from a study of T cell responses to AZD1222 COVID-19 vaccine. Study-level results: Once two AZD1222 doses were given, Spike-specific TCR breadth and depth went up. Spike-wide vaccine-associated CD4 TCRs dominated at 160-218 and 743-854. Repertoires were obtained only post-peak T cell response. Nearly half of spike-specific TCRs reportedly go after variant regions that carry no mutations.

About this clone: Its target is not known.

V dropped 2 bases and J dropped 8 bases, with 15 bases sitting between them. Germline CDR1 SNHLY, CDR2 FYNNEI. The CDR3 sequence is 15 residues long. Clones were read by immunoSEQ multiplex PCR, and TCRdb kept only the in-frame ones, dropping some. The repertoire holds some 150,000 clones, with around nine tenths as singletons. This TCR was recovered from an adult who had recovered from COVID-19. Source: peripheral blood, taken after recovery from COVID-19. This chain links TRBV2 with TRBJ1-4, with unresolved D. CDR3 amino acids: CASSEWSRSGEKLFF. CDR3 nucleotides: TGTGCCAGCAGTGAATGGTCCAGGTCCGGAGAAAAACTGTTTTTT.